Reported below is one TCR beta chain. Its antigen is not known. This specimen comes from a study of T cell responses to AZD1222 COVID-19 vaccine. Profiling relied on immunoSEQ multiplex PCR, and the TCRdb table lists in-frame clones only, not all of them. The sample records about 160,000 clones, about 90% being singletons. Study-wide findings and caveats: Two doses of AZD1222 preceded a rise in Spike-specific TCR breadth and depth. There were mostly white British donors and more females than males, and clonal diversity was possibly underestimated. Variant regions that are unmutated are reportedly the target of nearly half of spike-specific TCRs.

This receptor was identified in an adult who received the AZD1222 COVID-19 vaccine. The sequenced sample was peripheral blood, obtained 28 days after the second AZD1222 dose.

The CDR3 nucleotides read TGTGCTAGTGGTGACAGGAGCAACAATCTAAATGGCTACACCTTC. Its protein product is CASGDRSNNLNGYTF. The rearrangement uses TRBV12-5 and TRBJ1-2; a weak D match, TRBD1 (6 bases). CDR3 length equals 15 residues. Germline V gene sequence: CDR1 LGHNT, CDR2 FRNRAP. V was clipped by 5 bases and J by 6 bases, with 19 bases between them.